This T cell receptor beta chain derives from a study of T-cell memory formation after mild COVID-19. In the study overall: Among the donors, TCR clusters were largely specific to each donor.

The CDR3 covers 13 residues. V lost 1 base, J lost 13 bases, and 12 bases lay in between. From germline, CDR1 is SGHNT and CDR2 YYREEE (reference sequence). This clonotype was observed a few times. Its antigen remains unknown. Regarding the study as a whole: Clones contracting across day 15 to 85 had a balanced CD4/CD8 profile; later expanding clones leaned CD4+.

TCRdb ran MiXCR on the 5' RACE reads and lists one entry per CDR3 protein. The table includes roughly 250,000 distinct CDR3 sequences, roughly 17% detected once. The sequence came from a man between 18 and 29 years old who had mild COVID-19 (a few samples of this study predate the infection). Cell type and time point are not known. Source material: PBMCs or a T cell subset sorted from them (not recorded which). This chain links TRBV5-4 with TRBJ1-6; D not certain. The CDR3 here is CASSLTDLGPLHF. The DNA for the CDR3 is TGTGCCAGCAGCTTGACCGACCTAGGGCCCCTCCACTTT.